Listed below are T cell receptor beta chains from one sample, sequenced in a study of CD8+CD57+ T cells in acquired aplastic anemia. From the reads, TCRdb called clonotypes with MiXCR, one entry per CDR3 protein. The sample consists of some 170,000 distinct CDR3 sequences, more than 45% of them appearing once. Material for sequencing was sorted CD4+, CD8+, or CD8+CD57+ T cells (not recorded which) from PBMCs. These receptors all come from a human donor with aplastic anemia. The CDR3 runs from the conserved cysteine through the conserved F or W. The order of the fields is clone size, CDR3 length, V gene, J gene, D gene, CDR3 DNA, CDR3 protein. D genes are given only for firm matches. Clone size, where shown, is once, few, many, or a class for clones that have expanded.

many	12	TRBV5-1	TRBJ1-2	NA	TGCGCCAGCAGCGAGTTAAACTATGGCTACACCTTC	CASSELNYGYTF
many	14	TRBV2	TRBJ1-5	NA	TGTGCCAGCAGTTTTGACAGGCAAGGACAGCCCCAGCATTTT	CASSFDRQGQPQHF
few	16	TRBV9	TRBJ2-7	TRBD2	TGTGCCAGCAGCGTAGTGCCAGCGGGAGCCTTCTACGAGCAGTACTTC	CASSVVPAGAFYEQYF
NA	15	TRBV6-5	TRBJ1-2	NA	TGTGCCAGCAGTTACTCGATCCTCCCCGCTTATGGCTACGCCTTC	CASSYSILPAYGYAF
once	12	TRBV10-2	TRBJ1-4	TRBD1	TGCGCCAGTACAGGGGCCAATGAAAAACTGTTTTTT	CASTGANEKLFF
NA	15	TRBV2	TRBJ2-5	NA	TGTGCCAGCAGTGACGTCCCCACCCCTCTCCACTCGGAGTACTTC	CASSDVPTPLHSEYF
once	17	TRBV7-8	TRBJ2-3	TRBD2	TGTGCCAGCAGCACCCTAGGACTAGCGGGAGGTTCAGATACGCAGTATTTT	CASSTLGLAGGSDTQYF
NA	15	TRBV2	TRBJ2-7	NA	TGTGCCAGCAGAGACAGCGTGGAAGTAGCCTACGAGCAGTACTTC	CASRDSVEVAYEQYF
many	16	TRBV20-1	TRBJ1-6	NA	TGCAGTGCTAGGCTGTACAGGGACGGTATCAATTCACCCCTCCACTTT	CSARLYRDGINSPLHF
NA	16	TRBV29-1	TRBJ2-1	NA	TGCAGCGTTGGGCGGGGCGTAGCGGAACCCTACAATGAGCAGTTCTTC	CSVGRGVAEPYNEQFF
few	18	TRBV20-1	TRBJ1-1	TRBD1	TGCAGTGCTAGAGGCACGGGACAGGGAGTAGGGCTGAACACTGAAGCTTTCTTT	CSARGTGQGVGLNTEAFF
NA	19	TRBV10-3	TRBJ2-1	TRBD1	TGTGCCATCAGTGCCAGCAGCTCCAACAGGGGCGAATCATACAATGAGCAGTTCTTC	CAISASSSNRGESYNEQFF
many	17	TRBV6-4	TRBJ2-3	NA	TGTGCCAGCAGTGACTCGTTACCCCGTACTAGCACAGATACGCAGTATTTT	CASSDSLPRTSTDTQYF
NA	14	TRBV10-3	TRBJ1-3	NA	TGTGCCATCAGTGATAGGACAGCTGGAAACACCATATATTTT	CAISDRTAGNTIYF
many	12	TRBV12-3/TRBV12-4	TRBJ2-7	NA	TGTGCCAGCAGTCTGTCCGCCTACGAGCAGTACTTC	CASSLSAYEQYF
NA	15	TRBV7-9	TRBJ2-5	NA	TGTGCCAGCAGACCGAGCAGCGTAATAAAAGAGACCCAGTACTTC	CASRPSSVIKETQYF
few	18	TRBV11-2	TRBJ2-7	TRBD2	TGTGCCAGCAGCTTCCCCCTTAGCGGGGGGTCCGGGTCCTACGAGCAGTACTTC	CASSFPLSGGSGSYEQYF
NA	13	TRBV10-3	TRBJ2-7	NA	TGTGCCACTACCGGGACTTCCTCCTACGAGCAGTACTTC	CATTGTSSYEQYF
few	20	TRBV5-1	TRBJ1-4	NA	TGCGCCAGCAGCATAACAGGGACATCCCCTGGGGCTTTGATTAATGAAAAACTGTTTTTT	CASSITGTSPGALINEKLFF
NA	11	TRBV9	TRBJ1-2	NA	TGTGCCAGCAGCGCCTCGCAGGGCTACACCTTC	CASSASQGYTF
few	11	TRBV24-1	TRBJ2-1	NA	TGTGCCACCAGCCGGGACAATGAGCAGTTCTTC	CATSRDNEQFF
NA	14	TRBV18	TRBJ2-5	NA	TGTGCCAGCTCACCATTGCTAGCACAAGAGACCCAGTACTTC	CASSPLLAQETQYF
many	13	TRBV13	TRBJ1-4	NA	TGTGCCAGCAGCTCTGTGACAGTGGAAAAACTGTTTTTT	CASSSVTVEKLFF
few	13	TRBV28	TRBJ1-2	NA	TGTGCCAGCAGTTTTAAAAATAACTATGGCTACACCTTC	CASSFKNNYGYTF